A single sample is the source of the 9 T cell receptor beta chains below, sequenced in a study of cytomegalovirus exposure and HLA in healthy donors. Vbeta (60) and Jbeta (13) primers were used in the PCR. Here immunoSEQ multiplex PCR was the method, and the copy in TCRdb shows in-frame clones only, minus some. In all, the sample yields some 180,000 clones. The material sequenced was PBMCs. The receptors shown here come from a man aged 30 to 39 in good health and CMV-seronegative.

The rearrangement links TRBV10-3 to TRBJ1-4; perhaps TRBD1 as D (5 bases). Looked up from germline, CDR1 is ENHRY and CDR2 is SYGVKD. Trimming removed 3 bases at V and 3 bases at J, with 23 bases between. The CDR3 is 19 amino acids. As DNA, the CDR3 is TGTGCCATCAGTGACCGTCAGGAAATCTCGGGGGTAGCTAATGAAAAACTGTTTTTT. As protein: CAISDRQEISGVANEKLFF.

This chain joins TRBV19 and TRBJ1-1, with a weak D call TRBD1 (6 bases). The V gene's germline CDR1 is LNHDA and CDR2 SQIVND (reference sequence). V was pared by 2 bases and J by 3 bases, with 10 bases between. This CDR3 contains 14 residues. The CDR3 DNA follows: TGTGCCAGTAGTATACGCGGACAGTACACTGAAGCTTTCTTT. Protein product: CASSIRGQYTEAFF.

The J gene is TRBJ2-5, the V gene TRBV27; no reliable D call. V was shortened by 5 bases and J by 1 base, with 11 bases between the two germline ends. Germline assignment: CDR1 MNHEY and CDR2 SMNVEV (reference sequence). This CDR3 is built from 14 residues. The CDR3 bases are TGTGCCAGCAGTACGCGAAACTCCCAAGAGACCCAGTACTTC. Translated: CASSTRNSQETQYF.

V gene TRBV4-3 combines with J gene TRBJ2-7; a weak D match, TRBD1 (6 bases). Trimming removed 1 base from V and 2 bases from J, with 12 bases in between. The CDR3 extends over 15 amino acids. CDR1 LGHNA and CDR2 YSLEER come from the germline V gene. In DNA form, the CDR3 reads TGCGCCAGCAGCCAAGTTGACAGGCTGACCTACGAGCAGTACTTC. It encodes CASSQVDRLTYEQYF.

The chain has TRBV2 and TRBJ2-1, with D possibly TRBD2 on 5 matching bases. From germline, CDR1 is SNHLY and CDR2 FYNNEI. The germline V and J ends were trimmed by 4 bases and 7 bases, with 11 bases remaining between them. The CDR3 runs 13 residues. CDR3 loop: CASSGWTSNEQFF. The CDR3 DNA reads TGTGCCAGCAGTGGATGGACTTCGAATGAGCAGTTCTTC. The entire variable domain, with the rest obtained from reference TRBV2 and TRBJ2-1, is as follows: EPEVTQTPSHQVTQMGQEVILRCVPISNHLYFYWYRQILGQKVEFLVSFYNNEISEKSEIFDDQFSVERPDGSNFTLKIRSTKLEDSAMYFCASSGWTSNEQFFGPGTRLTVL.

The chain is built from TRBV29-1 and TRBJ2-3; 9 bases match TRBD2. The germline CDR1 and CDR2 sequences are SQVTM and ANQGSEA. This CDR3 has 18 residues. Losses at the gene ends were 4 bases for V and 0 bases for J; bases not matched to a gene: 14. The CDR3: CSVGELAGAPPSTDTQYF. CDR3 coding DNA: TGCAGCGTTGGGGAATTAGCGGGGGCCCCTCCTAGCACAGATACGCAGTATTTT.

The CDR3, as DNA: TGTGCCAGCAGTTATATTCCGGGACAGGGGAATGATTACGAGCAGTACTTC. It codes for CASSYIPGQGNDYEQYF. The rearrangement uses TRBV28 and TRBJ2-7, with 10 bases fitting TRBD1. Germline-derived CDR1 and CDR2 are MDHEN and SYDVKM. This CDR3 spans 17 amino acids. J gave up 4 bases and V 4 bases, and 13 bases lay outside the gene matches.

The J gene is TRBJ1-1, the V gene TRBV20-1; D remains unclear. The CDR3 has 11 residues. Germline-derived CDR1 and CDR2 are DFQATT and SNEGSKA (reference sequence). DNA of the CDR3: TGCAGAACACACCGGAACACTGAAGCTTTCTTT. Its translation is CRTHRNTEAFF.

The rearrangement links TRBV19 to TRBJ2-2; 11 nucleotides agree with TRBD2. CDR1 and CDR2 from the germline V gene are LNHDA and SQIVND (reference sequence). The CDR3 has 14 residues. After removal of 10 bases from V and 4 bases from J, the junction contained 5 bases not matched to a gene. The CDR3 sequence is CATRLAGSTGELFF. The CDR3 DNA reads TGTGCCACCCGACTAGCGGGAAGCACCGGGGAGCTGTTTTTT.